This T cell receptor beta chain appears in the sequencing data of a study of T cell responses to AZD1222 COVID-19 vaccine (dated by TCRdb to the early 2020s). General notes on the study: TCR sequencing was performed for fewer than 250 trial participants, of whom some 200 were given two doses of AZD1222 and around 25 were given two doses of MenACWY control vaccine. Trial participants were enrolled into age subgroups of 18-55, 56-69 and 70-plus years, which contained approximately 150, 28 and 58 TCR-sequenced participants, respectively. Paper-wide results and their limitations: CD4 TCRs associated with the vaccine covered the entire spike protein, and the dominant responses were in regions 160-218 and 743-854. In the small 56-69-year group, the increase in depth fell short of significance, most likely because of low power. After two AZD1222 doses, both the breadth and the depth of spike-specific TCRs were significantly higher than at day 0 and than in MenACWY recipients. Reportedly, close to half of the unique spike-specific TCRs recognized epitopes lying outside the regions that are mutated in the B.1.351 and B.1.1.7 variants. Because no samples from the day 14 peak response were available, repertoires could be characterized only after the peak T cell response. Only five to seven AZD1222 recipients were SARS-CoV-2 seropositive at baseline, limiting conclusions about previously exposed vaccinees. Participants were mostly white British and included more females than males, and it was suggested by the authors that clonal diversity may have been underestimated.

The CDR3 regions of human TCRbeta chains were analyzed by immunosequencing. In the authors' own workflow: Repertoire TCRs were checked for matches against a reference library of SARS-CoV-2-specific TCRs that had been generated using the MIRA antigen-specificity platform. Breadth was defined as the fraction of unique TCRs that were SARS-CoV-2-associated, and depth was defined as the fraction of total T cells that were SARS-CoV-2-associated. Using the MIRA data, each spike-specific TCR was mapped to the spike region that the TCR reacts to and placed in a CD4 or CD8 class. Log10-transformed breadth and depth values were compared by one-way ANOVA with Sidak's multiple comparisons tests. What TCRdb holds here is the immuneACCESS table cut down to in-frame rearrangements. Part of the clones is not present; checked against another copy, under half of the missing clones reflect an unresolved V gene, and the others are unexplained. For V, J and clone size, that table is used; D and trimming come from the DNA. For this sample the table gives about 180,000 clones, of which roughly 94% were detected only once. The ten largest clones represent roughly 1.7% of the sample.

The germline V gene (reference sequence) yields MNHEY for CDR1 and SMNVEV for CDR2. From cysteine to phenylalanine, the CDR3 is 14 amino acids long. Only the CDR3 region is kept as DNA, spanning 42 bases read in frame from base 1. Unmatched junction bases come to 4, with V trimmed by 7 bases and J by 1 base. This sample's time point label indicates: about 28 days (+/-7) after the second vaccine dose. Because spike-specific TCR depth and breadth did not differ between the two schedules, AZD1222 recipients who got a second dose at roughly 4 weeks were pooled with those who got a second dose at roughly 12 weeks. Vaccinee samples came from UK trials COV001 and COV002, including a single-blind randomized controlled phase 2/3 trial of AZD1222 (ChAdOx1 nCoV-19) in healthy adults. For TCRbeta chain sequencing, PBMC samples were collected from trial participants at day 0 and at day 28 after the second dose.

About this clone itself: There is no known antigen for this receptor. No base-level quality is on record; no much larger clone is a single base apart.

Sequencing was performed on peripheral blood, taken 28 days after the second AZD1222 dose. The rearranged chain carries TRBV27 and TRBJ1-1, and 9 junctional nucleotides match TRBD1. The source of this sequence is an adult who received the AZD1222 COVID-19 vaccine. The nucleotide sequence reads TGTGCCAGCAAATGGACAGGGGAGAACACTGAAGCTTTCTTT. Translated, it gives CASKWTGENTEAFF.